The clone carrying this T cell receptor (beta chain) was recorded at least ten times. These data are taken from a study of T cells in Graves' hyperthyroidism and ophthalmopathy. Researchers took RNA transcripts and amplified the TCR beta CDR3 regions from them. RT-PCR in the first round (using the HTBI primer set) targeted the TCR CDR3. TCRdb analysed the multiplex PCR reads with MiXCR anew, one entry per CDR3 protein. Found here are hundreds of thousands of distinct CDR3 sequences, around 38% of them singletons; the top ten hold 8.9%. Looked up from germline, CDR1 is SGHVS and CDR2 is FNYEAQ. This CDR3 has 15 amino acids. V shed 5 bases and J 0 bases; nucleotides not matched to a gene: 6.

Sequencing was carried out using blood. The genes are TRBV7-6 and TRBJ2-5; 7 bases map to TRBD2. This clonotype originated in a man aged 18-30 years with Graves' hyperthyroidism. CDR3 protein: CASSRTSHDQETQYF. CDR3 coding DNA: TGTGCCAGCAGCAGGACTAGTCATGACCAAGAGACCCAGTACTTC.